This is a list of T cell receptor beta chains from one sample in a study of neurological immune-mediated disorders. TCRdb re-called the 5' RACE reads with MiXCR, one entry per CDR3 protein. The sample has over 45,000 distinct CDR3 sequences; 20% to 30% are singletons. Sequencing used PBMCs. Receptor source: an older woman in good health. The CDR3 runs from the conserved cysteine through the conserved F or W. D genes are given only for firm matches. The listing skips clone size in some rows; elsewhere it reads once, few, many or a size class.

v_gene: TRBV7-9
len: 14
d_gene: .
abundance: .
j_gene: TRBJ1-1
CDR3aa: CASSSQRGSTEAFF
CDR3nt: TGTGCCAGCAGCTCTCAAAGGGGCAGCACTGAAGCTTTCTTT

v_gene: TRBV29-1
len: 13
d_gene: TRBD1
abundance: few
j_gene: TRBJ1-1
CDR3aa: CSVRDRSNTEAFF
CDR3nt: TGCAGCGTCAGGGACAGGTCGAACACTGAAGCTTTCTTT

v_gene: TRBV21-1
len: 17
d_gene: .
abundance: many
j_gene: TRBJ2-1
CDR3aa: CASSKTEGQKSYNEQFF
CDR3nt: TGTGCCAGCAGCAAAACCGAGGGACAGAAATCCTACAATGAGCAGTTCTTC

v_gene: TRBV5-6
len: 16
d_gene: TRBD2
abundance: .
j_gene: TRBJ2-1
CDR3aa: CASSRRAGGHLNEQFF
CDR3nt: TGTGCCAGCAGCCGACGCGCGGGGGGGCATCTCAATGAGCAGTTCTTC

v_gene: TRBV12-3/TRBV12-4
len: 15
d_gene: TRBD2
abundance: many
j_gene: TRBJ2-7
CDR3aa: CASSFVAGGHYEQYF
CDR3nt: TGTGCCAGCAGTTTTGTAGCGGGAGGCCACTACGAGCAGTACTTC

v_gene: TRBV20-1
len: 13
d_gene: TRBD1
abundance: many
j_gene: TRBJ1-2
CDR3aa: CSTGTESNYGYTF
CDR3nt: TGCAGTACCGGGACAGAGTCTAACTATGGCTACACCTTC

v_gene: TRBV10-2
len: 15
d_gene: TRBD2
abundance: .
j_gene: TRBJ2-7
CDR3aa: CASSNIVGGTYEQYF
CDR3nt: TGCGCCAGCAGTAATATCGTGGGGGGGACCTACGAGCAGTACTTC

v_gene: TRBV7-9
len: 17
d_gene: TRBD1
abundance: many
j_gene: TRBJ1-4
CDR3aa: CASSLGLGTGTAEKLFF
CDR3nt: TGTGCCAGCAGCTTAGGCCTCGGGACCGGGACAGCCGAAAAACTGTTTTTT

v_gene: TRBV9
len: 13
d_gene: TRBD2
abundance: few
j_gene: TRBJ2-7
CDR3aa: CASSSGGRAEQYF
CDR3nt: TGTGCCAGCAGCTCCGGGGGGAGGGCCGAGCAGTACTTC

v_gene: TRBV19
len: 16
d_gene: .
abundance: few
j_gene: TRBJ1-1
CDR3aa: CASSIGGGRLNTEAFF
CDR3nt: TGTGCCAGTAGTATAGGGGGGGGACGGTTGAACACTGAAGCTTTCTTT

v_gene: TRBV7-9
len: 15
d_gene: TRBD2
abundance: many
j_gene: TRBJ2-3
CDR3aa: CASSFGLGGTDTQYF
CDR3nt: TGTGCCAGCAGCTTCGGACTAGGGGGCACAGATACGCAGTATTTT

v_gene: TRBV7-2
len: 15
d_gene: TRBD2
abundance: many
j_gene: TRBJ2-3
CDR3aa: CASSLALAGVDTQYF
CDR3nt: TGTGCCAGCAGCTTAGCGCTAGCGGGAGTGGATACGCAGTATTTT

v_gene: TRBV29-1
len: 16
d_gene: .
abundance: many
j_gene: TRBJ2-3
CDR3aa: CSVAGYREQLTDTQYF
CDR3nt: TGCAGCGTTGCTGGATACCGGGAACAACTCACAGATACGCAGTATTTT

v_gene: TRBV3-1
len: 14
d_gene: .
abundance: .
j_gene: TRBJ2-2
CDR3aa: CASSQMQTTGELFF
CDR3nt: TGTGCCAGCAGCCAAATGCAGACCACCGGGGAGCTGTTTTTT

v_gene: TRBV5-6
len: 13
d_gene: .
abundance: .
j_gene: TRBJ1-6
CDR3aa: CASRHNRNAPLHF
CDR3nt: TGTGCCAGCAGACATAACAGGAATGCACCCCTCCACTTT

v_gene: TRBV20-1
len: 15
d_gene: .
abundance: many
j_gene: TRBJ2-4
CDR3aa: CSARPPSGSQNIQYF
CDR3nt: TGCAGTGCTAGGCCCCCATCTGGGAGTCAAAACATTCAGTACTTC

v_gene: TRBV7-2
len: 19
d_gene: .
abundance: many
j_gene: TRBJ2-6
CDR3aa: CASSRGWGFKDSGANVLTF
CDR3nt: TGTGCCAGCAGCCGGGGTTGGGGTTTTAAGGACTCTGGGGCCAACGTCCTGACTTTC

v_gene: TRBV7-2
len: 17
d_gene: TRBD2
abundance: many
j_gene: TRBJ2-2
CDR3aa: CASSPFPGSGDTGELFF
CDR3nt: TGTGCCAGCAGCCCCTTCCCGGGTAGCGGGGACACCGGGGAGCTGTTTTTT

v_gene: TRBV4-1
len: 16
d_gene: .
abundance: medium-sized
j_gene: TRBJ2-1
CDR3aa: CASSQVFVVSGDEQFF
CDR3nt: TGCGCCAGCAGCCAAGTGTTCGTGGTATCTGGGGACGAGCAGTTCTTC

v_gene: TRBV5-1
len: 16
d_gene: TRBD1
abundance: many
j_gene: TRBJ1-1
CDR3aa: CASIRTGGSSGTEAFF
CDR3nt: TGCGCCAGCATCCGGACAGGGGGAAGTTCAGGCACTGAAGCTTTCTTT

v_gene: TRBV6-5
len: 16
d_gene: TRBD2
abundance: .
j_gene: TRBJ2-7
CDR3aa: CASSLTSGRAPSEQYF
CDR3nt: TGTGCCAGCAGTCTAACTAGCGGGAGGGCCCCCAGCGAGCAGTACTTC

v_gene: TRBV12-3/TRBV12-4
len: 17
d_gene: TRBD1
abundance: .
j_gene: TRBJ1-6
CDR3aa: CASSYDRAFSYNSPLHF
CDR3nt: TGTGCCAGCAGCTATGACAGGGCATTCTCCTATAATTCACCCCTCCACTTT

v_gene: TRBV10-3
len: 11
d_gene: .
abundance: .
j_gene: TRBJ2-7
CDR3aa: CAISEVGEQYF
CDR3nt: TGTGCCATCAGTGAGGTTGGAGAGCAGTACTTC

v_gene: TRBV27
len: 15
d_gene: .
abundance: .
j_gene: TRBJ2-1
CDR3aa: CASSLGPLMANEQFF
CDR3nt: TGTGCCAGCAGTTTAGGACCTCTGATGGCAAATGAGCAGTTCTTC

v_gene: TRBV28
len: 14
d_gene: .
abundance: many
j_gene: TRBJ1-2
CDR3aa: CASSIFRAGAGYTF
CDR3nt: TGTGCCAGCAGTATCTTCCGCGCAGGGGCCGGCTACACCTTC

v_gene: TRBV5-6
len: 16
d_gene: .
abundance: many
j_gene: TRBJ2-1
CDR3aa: CASSLARTGGYNEQFF
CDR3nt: TGTGCCAGCAGCTTGGCCCGAACCGGAGGCTACAATGAGCAGTTCTTC

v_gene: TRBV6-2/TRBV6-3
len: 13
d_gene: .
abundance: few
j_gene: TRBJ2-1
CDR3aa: CASSYASRYEQFF
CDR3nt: TGTGCCAGCAGTTACGCTAGTCGTTATGAGCAGTTCTTC

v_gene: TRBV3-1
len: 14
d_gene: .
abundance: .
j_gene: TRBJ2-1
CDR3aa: CASSQGLTYNEQFF
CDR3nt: TGTGCCAGCAGCCAAGGACTAACCTACAATGAGCAGTTCTTC

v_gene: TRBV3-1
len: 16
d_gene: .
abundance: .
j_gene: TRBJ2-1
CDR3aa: CAISQATFGSYNEQFF
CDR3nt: TGTGCCATCAGCCAAGCCACGTTCGGCTCCTACAATGAGCAGTTCTTC

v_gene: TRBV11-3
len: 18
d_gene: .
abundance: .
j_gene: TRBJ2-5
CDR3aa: CASSQRNLSRVLGETQYF
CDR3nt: TGTGCCAGCAGCCAGCGGAACCTTAGTCGGGTGCTGGGGGAGACCCAGTACTTC

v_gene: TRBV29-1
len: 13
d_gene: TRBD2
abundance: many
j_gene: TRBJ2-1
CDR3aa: CSGMILAGGEQFF
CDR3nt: TGCAGCGGGATGATACTAGCGGGCGGTGAGCAGTTCTTC

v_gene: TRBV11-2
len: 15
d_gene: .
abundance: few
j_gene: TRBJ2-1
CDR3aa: CASSLDPVYGNEQFF
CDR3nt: TGTGCCAGCAGCTTAGATCCTGTCTATGGCAATGAGCAGTTCTTC

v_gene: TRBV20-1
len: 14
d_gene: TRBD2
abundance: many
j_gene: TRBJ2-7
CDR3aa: CSAKLAGGPSEQYF
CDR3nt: TGCAGTGCCAAACTAGCGGGAGGGCCGAGCGAGCAGTACTTC

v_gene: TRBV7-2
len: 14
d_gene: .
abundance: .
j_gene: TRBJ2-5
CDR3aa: CASSLSAMGETQYF
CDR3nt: TGTGCCAGCAGCTTATCCGCGATGGGAGAGACCCAGTACTTC

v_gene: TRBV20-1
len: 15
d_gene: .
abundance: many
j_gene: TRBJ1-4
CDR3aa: CSAISFRGTNEKLFF
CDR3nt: TGCAGTGCTATTTCGTTCAGGGGTACTAATGAAAAACTGTTTTTT

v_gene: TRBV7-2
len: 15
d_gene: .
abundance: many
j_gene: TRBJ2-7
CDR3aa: CASSKDSWVTYEQYF
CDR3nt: TGTGCCAGCAGCAAGGACAGCTGGGTTACCTACGAGCAGTACTTC

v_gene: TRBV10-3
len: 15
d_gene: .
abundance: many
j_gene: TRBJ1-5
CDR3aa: CAISGGAEGNQPQHF
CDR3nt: TGTGCCATCAGTGGGGGTGCTGAAGGGAATCAGCCCCAGCATTTT

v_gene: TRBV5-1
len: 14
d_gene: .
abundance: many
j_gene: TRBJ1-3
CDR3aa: CASSLGPPGNTIYF
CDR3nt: TGCGCCAGCAGCTTGGGGCCGCCTGGAAACACCATATATTTT

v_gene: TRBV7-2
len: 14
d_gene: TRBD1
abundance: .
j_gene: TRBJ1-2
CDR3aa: CASSHSIGDRSCTF
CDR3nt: TGTGCCAGCAGCCATTCCATCGGGGACAGGTCCTGCACCTTC

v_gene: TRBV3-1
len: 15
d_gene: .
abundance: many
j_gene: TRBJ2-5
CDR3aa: CASSQDPVRRETQYF
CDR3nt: TGTGCCAGCAGCCAAGATCCTGTCAGGAGGGAGACCCAGTACTTC

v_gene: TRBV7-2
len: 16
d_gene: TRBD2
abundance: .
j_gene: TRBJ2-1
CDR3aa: CASSLGSSGGSDEQFF
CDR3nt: TGTGCCAGCAGCTTAGGGAGTAGCGGGGGGTCGGATGAGCAGTTCTTC

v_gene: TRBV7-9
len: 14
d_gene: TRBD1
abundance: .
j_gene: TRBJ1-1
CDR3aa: CASSQWDRNTEAFF
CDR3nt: TGTGCCAGCAGCCAATGGGACAGGAACACTGAAGCTTTCTTT

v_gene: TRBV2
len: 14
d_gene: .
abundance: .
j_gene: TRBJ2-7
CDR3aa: CASRASGSSYEQYF
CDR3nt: TGTGCCAGCAGAGCCTCCGGGAGTTCCTACGAGCAGTACTTC

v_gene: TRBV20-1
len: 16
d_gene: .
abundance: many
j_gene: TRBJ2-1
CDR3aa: CSARDHSFGTLGEQFF
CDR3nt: TGCAGTGCTAGAGATCATTCGTTCGGGACCTTGGGTGAGCAGTTCTTC

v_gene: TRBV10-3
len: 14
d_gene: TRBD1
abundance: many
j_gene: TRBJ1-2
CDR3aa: CAISIKTGVYGYTF
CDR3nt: TGTGCCATCAGCATCAAGACAGGGGTCTATGGCTACACCTTC

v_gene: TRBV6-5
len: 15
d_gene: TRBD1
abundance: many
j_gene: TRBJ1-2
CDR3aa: CASSYSTDRVIGYTF
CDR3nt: TGTGCCAGCAGTTACTCCACGGACAGGGTTATTGGCTACACCTTC

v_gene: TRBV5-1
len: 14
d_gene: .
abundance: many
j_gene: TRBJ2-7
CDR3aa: CASSLTGTLNEQYF
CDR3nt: TGCGCCAGCAGCTTAACCGGGACACTCAACGAGCAGTACTTC

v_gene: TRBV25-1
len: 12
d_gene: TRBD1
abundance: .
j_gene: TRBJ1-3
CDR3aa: CASSGQGDTIYF
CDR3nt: TGTGCCAGCAGTGGGCAGGGGGACACCATATATTTT

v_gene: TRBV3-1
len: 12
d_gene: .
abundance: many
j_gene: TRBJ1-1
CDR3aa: CASSQAQGAAFF
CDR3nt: TGTGCCAGCAGCCAAGCCCAGGGCGCGGCTTTCTTT

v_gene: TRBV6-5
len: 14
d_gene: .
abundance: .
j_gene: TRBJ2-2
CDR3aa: CASSRSEWAGELFF
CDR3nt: TGTGCCAGCAGTCGATCTGAGTGGGCCGGGGAGCTGTTTTTT